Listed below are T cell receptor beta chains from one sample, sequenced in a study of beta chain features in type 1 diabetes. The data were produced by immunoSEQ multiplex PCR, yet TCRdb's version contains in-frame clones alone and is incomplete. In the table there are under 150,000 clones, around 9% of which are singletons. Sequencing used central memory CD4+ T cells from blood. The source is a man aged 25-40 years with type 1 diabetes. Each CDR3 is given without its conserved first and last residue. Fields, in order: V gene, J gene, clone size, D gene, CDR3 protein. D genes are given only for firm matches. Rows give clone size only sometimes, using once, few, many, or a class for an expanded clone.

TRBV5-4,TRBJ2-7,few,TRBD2,ASSSPGLASYEQY
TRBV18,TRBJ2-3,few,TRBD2,ASSPIRAGGKTDTQY
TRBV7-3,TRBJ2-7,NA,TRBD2,ASSLGLAGKNEQY
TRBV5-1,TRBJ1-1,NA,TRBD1,ASSVGTGGNSEAF
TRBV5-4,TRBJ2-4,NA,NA,ASSLGSVKNIQY
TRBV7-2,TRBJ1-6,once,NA,ASSFGGRQSPLH
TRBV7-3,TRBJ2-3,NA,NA,ASSQTDTQY
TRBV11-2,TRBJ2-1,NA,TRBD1,ASSARDSSNEQF
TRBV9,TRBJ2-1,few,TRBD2,ASSTLAGGYNEQF
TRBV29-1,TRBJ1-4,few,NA,SVSRGSEKLF
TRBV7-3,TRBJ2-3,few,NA,ASAERYTDTQY
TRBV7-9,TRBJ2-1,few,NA,ASSLTAAYNEQF
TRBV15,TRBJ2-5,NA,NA,ATSRQGQETQY
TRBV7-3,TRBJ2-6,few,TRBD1,ASANHWGTGNSGANVLT
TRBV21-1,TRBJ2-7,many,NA,ASSKPAVSLDSYEQY
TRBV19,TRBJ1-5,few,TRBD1,ASSIANTGGGNQPQH
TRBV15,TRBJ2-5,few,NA,ATSRDGGAGQETQY
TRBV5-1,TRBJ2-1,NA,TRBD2,ASSLVLAGDNEQF
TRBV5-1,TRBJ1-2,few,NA,ASSLDRDYGYT
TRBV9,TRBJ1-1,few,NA,ASSQSPNTEAF
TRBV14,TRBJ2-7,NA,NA,ASSQHSLEQY
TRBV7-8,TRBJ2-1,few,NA,ASSSKQGGVYNEQF
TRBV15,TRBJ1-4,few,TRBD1,ATRRVGGWEEKLF
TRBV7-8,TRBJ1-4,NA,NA,ASSLNPATNEKLF
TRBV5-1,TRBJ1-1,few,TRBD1,ASRWGQGNTEAF
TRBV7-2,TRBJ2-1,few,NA,ASSPSGPYEQF
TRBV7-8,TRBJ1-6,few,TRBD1,ASSPQGAFSPLH
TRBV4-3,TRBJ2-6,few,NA,ASSHTGGGGANVLT
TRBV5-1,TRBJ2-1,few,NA,ASSELDSSYNEQF
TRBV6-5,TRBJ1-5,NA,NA,ASSLPNQPQH
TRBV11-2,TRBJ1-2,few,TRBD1,ASSPDRANYGYT
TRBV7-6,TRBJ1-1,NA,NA,ASSLSHGGQTEAF
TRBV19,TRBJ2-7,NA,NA,ASSISLGSILSTSGQY
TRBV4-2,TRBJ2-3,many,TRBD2,ASSQVWGGTDTQY
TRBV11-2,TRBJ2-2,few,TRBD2,ASSKPGLYTGELF
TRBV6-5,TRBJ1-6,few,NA,ASSYSTGMGNSPLH
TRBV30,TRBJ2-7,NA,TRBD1,ACPGQGSEQY
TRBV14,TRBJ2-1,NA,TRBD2,ASSQDLLAGRGEQF
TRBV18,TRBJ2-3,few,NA,ASSSGFRTDTQY
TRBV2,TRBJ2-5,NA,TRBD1,ASRATGGSPGETQY
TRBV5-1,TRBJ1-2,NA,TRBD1,ASSLTEGAAGYT
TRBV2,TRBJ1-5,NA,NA,ASGVGSNQPQH
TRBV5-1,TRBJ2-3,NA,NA,ASSLYKDTQY
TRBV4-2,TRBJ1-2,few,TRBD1,ASSPLGTGGAYLGYT
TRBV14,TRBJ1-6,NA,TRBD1,ASSQDLPGGGGNSPLH
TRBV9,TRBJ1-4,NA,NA,ASSVGTQGPNEKLF
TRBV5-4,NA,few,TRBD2,ASSSGTSLFYEQY
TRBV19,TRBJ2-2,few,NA,ASSTPEQVTGELF
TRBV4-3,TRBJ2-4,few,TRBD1,ASSQDPGQGNIQY
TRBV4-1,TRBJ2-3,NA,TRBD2,ASSRLAGGTSTDTQY
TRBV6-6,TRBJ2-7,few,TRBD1,ASADRGGYEQY
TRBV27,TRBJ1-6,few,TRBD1,ASSLQGVSAGSPLH
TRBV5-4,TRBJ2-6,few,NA,ASQDSSGANVLT